These 10 T cell receptor beta chains were all obtained from the same sample, sequenced in a study of lymphopenia after photon versus proton radiotherapy. Libraries were prepared by immunoSEQ multiplex PCR; TCRdb keeps only in-frame clonotypes and omits some of them. Among 160,000 or so clones, about nine tenths were seen once, and the ten largest hold around 4.5%. Sequencing was performed on peripheral blood, taken from a patient treated with photon-based radiotherapy. The receptors were sampled from a man aged 50 or older with gastric cancer.

This chain connects TRBV9 to TRBJ1-1, with TRBD1 as a possible D gene (6 bases). CDR1 is SGDLS, CDR2 YYNGEE, per germline. V gave up 4 bases and J gave up 1 base, with 17 bases separating them. CDR3 length equals 16 residues. CDR3 nucleotide sequence: TGTGCCAGCAGCCCCCGACAGGTAACTTCGAACACTGAAGCTTTCTTT. Protein sequence: CASSPRQVTSNTEAFF.

V is TRBV19 and J is TRBJ1-5; D is unclear. V was trimmed by 3 bases and J by 0 bases, leaving 12 bases between them. CDR3 size: 16 residues. Germline assignment: CDR1 LNHDA and CDR2 SQIVND (reference sequence). In nucleotides, the CDR3 is TGTGCCAGTAGTATCAAGTTGGGAAATAGCAATCAGCCCCAGCATTTT. As protein: CASSIKLGNSNQPQHF.

As regards this clone: Other DNA sequences in this sample translate to the same CDR3. The V call is TRBV30, the J call TRBJ2-3, with 10 bases fitting TRBD1. Trimming cost V 2 bases and J 2 bases; bases outside gene matches: 4. CDR1 and CDR2 (germline): GTSNPN, SVGIG (reference sequence). The CDR3 spans 15 residues. CDR3 nucleotides: TGTGCCTGGAGTAGGAGACAGGGGGCCACAGATACGCAGTATTTT. Its translation: CAWSRRQGATDTQYF.

The V call is TRBV10-3, the J call TRBJ1-3; D gene uncertain. Germline CDR1 and CDR2: ENHRY and SYGVKD. Trimming stripped 3 bases from V and 0 bases from J, with 6 bases between. The CDR3 has 14 residues. CDR3 sequence: CAISDTVSGNTIYF. CDR3 nucleotide sequence: TGTGCCATCAGTGATACGGTCTCTGGAAACACCATATATTTT.

The chain carries TRBV6-1 and TRBJ1-1; D might be TRBD1 (5 bases). Looked up from germline, CDR1 is MNHNS and CDR2 is SASEGT. Trimming removed 6 bases from V and 6 bases from J, with 17 bases in between. This CDR3 contains 14 residues. DNA for the CDR3: TGTGCCAGCAGGGGTCAGGGCTTCCAAGCTGAAGCTTTCTTT. Its translation is CASRGQGFQAEAFF.

The chain combines TRBV5-1 with TRBJ2-5, with 8 bases fitting TRBD1. Germline CDR1 SGHRS, CDR2 YFSETQ. V gave up 0 bases and J gave up 10 bases; unmatched junction bases: 5. There are 13 residues in the CDR3. The CDR3 region is CASSLGQGAFQYF. DNA for the CDR3: TGCGCCAGCAGCTTGGGGCAGGGGGCTTTCCAGTACTTC.

The chain combines TRBV29-1 with TRBJ1-1, with D possibly being TRBD1 (6 bases). The CDR3 totals 11 residues. Germline V gene sequence: CDR1 SQVTM, CDR2 ANQGSEA. Between the trimmed V and J ends, which lost 7 bases and 6 bases, there was a span of 12 bases. The CDR3 loop is CSAKQGPEAFF. The CDR3, as DNA: TGCAGCGCCAAACAGGGCCCTGAAGCTTTCTTT.

V usage is TRBV5-8 and J usage is TRBJ2-1, with TRBD2 matching over 9 bases. CDR1 is SGHTS and CDR2 is YDEGEE in the germline V gene. The CDR3 spans 16 residues. Trimming removed 2 bases from V and 8 bases from J; junction bases left unmatched: 11. CDR3 DNA: TGTGCCAGCAGCTTCGGGCGGGAGGGCCTGCGCGATGAGCAGTTCTTC. Translating it yields CASSFGREGLRDEQFF.

The chain links TRBV6-6 to TRBJ2-2; TRBD2 matches 14 bases. Germline V gives CDR1 MNHNY, CDR2 SVGAGI (reference sequence). The CDR3 length is 16 residues. V trimming: 5 bases; J trimming: 7 bases; junction bases outside the gene matches: 6. The CDR3: CASSPGTSGGSGELFF. The CDR3 DNA reads as TGTGCCAGCAGTCCCGGGACTAGCGGGGGCAGCGGGGAGCTGTTTTTT.

The V gene is TRBV7-2, the J gene TRBJ2-1; 11 nucleotides match TRBD2. V was pared by 3 bases and J by 4 bases, with 2 bases of the junction left unmatched. The length of the CDR3 is 15 residues. In germline, CDR1 is SGHTA, CDR2 FQGNSA. In DNA form, the CDR3 reads TGTGCCAGCAGCTTTAGCGGGAGGGCATACAATGAGCAGTTCTTC. It yields the protein CASSFSGRAYNEQFF.